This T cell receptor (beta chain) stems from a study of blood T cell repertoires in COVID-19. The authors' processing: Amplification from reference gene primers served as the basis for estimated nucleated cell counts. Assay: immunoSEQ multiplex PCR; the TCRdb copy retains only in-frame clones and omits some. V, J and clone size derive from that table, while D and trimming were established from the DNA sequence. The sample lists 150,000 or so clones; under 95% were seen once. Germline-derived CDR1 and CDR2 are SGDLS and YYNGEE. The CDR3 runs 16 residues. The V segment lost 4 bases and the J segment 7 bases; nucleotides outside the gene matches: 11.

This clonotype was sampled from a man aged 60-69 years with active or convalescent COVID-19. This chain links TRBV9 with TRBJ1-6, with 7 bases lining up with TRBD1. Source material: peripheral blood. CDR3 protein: CASSRGSGTVNSPLHF. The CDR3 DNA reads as TGTGCCAGCAGCCGGGGGTCCGGGACAGTAAATTCACCCCTCCACTTT.